This TCR beta chain was sequenced in a study of long-term antiretroviral therapy in people with HIV. Sequencing relied on immunoSEQ assay v3.0, run at survey level. Profiling relied on immunoSEQ multiplex PCR, and the TCRdb table lists in-frame clones only, not all of them. The sample gives some 15,000 clones, 78% of which show up once; roughly 14% is in the top ten. The sequence was collected from a woman aged 40 to 50 with HIV. The sample consisted of unsorted PBMCs, taken 3.1 to 3.3 years after starting antiretroviral therapy.

The CDR3 bases are TGTGCCAGCTCACCTACGTGGACGACTAGCGGGGGACCCGATACGCAGTATTTT. It specifies CASSPTWTTSGGPDTQYF. The chain joins TRBV18 to TRBJ2-3; 12 positions agree with TRBD2. Germline trimming cut 3 bases from V and 6 bases from J; bases unmatched to any gene: 13. The germline V gene has CDR1 KGHSH and CDR2 LQKENI. There are 18 residues in the CDR3. The whole variable domain, filled in from reference TRBV18 and TRBJ2-3, reads NAGVMQNPRHLVRRRGQEARLRCSPMKGHSHVYWYRQLPEEGLKFMVYLQKENIIDESGMPKERFSAEFPKEGPSILRIQQVVRGDSAAYFCASSPTWTTSGGPDTQYFGPGTRLTVL.